In this sample, the clone carrying this T cell receptor (beta chain) turned up a few times. The sample comes from a study of T cells in Graves' hyperthyroidism and ophthalmopathy. Looked up from germline, CDR1 is LNHDA and CDR2 is SQIVND (reference sequence). Trimming pared 6 bases from V and 6 bases from J, leaving 21 bases between. CDR3 length equals 16 residues. The TCR beta CDR3 regions underwent amplification using RNA transcripts as the source. First-round RT-PCR targeting the TCR CDR3 was performed with the HTBI primer set. TCRdb reprocessed the multiplex PCR reads with MiXCR, giving one entry per CDR3 protein. The sample consists of about 400,000 distinct CDR3 sequences, 14% to 15% of them appearing once. Diagnoses used clinical symptoms, serum thyroxine and TRAb, thyroid ultrasound and orbital computed tomography.

V is TRBV19 and J is TRBJ2-1; D is possibly TRBD2 (6 bases). Specimen: blood. This TCR was sampled from a woman in her thirties with Graves' hyperthyroidism. CDR3 residues: CASSWSGGLPLNEQFF. The CDR3 DNA reads as TGTGCCAGTAGCTGGAGTGGGGGACTCCCCCTCAATGAGCAGTTCTTC. The whole variable domain, filled in from reference TRBV19 and TRBJ2-1, reads DGGITQSPKYLFRKEGQNVTLSCEQNLNHDAMYWYRQDPGQGLRLIYYSQIVNDFQKGDIAEGYSVSREKKESFPLTVTSAQKNPTAFYLCASSWSGGLPLNEQFFGPGTRLTVL.